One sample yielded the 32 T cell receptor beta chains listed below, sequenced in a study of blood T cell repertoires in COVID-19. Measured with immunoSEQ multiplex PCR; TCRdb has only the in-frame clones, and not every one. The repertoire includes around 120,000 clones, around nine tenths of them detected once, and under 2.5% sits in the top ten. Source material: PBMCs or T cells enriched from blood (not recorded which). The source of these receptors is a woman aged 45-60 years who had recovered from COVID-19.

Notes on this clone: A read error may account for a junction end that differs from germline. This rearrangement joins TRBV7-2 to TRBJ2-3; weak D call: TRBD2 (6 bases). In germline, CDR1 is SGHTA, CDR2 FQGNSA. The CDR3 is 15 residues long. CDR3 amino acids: CANSLDGGGTDTQYF. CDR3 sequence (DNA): TGTGCCAACAGCTTAGACGGGGGTGGTACAGATACGCAGTATTTT.

The CDR3 here is CASSLEGVRGYEQYF. In nucleotides, the CDR3 is TGTGCCAGCAGCTTGGAGGGGGTGAGAGGCTACGAGCAGTACTTC. The V gene is TRBV5-4, the J gene TRBJ2-7; D possibly corresponds to TRBD1 (6 bases). Germline CDR1 and CDR2: SGHNT and YYREEE (reference sequence). With 0 bases removed from V and 3 bases from J, the gap between germline ends came to 13 bases. CDR3 size: 15 residues.

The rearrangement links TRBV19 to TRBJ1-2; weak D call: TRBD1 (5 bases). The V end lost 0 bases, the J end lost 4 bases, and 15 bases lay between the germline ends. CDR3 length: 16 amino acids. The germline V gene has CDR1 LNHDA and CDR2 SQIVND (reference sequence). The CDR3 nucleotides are TGTGCCAGTAGTATAGATCGTCAGGGCGGGAGCTATGGCTACACCTTC. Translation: CASSIDRQGGSYGYTF.

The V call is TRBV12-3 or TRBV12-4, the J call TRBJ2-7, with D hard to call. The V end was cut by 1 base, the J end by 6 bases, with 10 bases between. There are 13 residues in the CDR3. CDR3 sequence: CASSLGRSTEQYF. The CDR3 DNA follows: TGTGCCAGCAGTTTAGGTCGTAGCACCGAGCAGTACTTC.

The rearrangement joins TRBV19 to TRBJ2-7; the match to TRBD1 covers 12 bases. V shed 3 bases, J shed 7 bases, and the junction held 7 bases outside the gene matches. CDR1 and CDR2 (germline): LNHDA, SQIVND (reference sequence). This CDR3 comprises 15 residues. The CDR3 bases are TGTGCCAGTAGTATCCGGGACAGGGGGCTCTCGGAGCAGTACTTC. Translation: CASSIRDRGLSEQYF.

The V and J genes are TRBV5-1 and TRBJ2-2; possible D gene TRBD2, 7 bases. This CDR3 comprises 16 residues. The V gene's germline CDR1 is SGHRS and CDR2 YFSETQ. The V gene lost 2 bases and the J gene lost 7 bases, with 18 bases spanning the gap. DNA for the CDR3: TGCGCCAGCAGCTTCGAACAGGGAGGGCGAAGCGGGGAGCTGTTTTTT. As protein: CASSFEQGGRSGELFF.

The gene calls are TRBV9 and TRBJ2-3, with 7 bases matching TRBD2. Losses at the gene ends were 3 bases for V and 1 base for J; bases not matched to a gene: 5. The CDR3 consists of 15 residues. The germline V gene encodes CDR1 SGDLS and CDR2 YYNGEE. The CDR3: CASSGRAGRTDTQYF. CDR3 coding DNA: TGTGCCAGCAGCGGAAGAGCGGGGCGCACAGATACGCAGTATTTT. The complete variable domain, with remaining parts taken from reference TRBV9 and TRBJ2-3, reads DSGVTQTPKHLITATGQRVTLRCSPRSGDLSVYWYQQSLDQGLQFLIQYYNGEERAKGNILERFSAQQFPDLHSELNLSSLELGDSALYFCASSGRAGRTDTQYFGPGTRLTVL.

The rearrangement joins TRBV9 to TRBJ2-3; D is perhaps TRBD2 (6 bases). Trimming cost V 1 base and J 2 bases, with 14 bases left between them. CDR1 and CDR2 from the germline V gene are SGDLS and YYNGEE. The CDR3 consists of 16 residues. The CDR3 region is CASSVFSGGNTDTQYF. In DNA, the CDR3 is TGTGCCAGCAGCGTATTTTCCGGGGGAAACACAGATACGCAGTATTTT.

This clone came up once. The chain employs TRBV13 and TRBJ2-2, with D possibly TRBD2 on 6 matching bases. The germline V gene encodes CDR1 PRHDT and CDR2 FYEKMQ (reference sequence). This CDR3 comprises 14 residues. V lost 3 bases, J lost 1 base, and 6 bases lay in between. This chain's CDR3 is CASSFSGNTGELFF. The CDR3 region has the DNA TGTGCCAGCAGCTTTAGCGGGAACACCGGGGAGCTGTTTTTT.

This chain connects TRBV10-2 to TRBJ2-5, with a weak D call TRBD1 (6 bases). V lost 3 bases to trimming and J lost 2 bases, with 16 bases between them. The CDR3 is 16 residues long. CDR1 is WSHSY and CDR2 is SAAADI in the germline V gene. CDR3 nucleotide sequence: TGCGCCAGCAGTGAAATGGGTGGGGGACAACAAGAGACCCAGTACTTC. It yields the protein CASSEMGGGQQETQYF.

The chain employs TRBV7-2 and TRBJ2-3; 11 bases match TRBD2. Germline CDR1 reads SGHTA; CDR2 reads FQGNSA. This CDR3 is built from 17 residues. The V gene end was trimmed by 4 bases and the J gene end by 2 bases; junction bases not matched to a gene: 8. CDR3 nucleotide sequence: TGTGCCAGCAGCTCCTTTAGCGGGGGGGGTTACACAGATACGCAGTATTTT. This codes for CASSSFSGGGYTDTQYF.

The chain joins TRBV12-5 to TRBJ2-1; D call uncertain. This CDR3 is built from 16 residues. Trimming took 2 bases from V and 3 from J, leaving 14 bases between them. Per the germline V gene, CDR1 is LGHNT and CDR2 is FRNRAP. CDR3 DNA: TGTGCTAGTGGTTTGACCCGACATACCTACTACAATGAGCAGTTCTTC. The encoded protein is CASGLTRHTYYNEQFF.

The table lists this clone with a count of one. The CDR3 DNA reads as TGTGCCTGGACAAAAGGGAGCTCCTACGAGCAGTACTTC. Protein sequence: CAWTKGSSYEQYF. V is TRBV30 and J is TRBJ2-7; TRBD2 is a possible D gene (5 bases). The V gene lost 4 bases and the J gene lost 0 bases, with 10 bases spanning the gap. Germline CDR1 and CDR2: GTSNPN and SVGIG (reference sequence). This CDR3 comprises 13 residues.

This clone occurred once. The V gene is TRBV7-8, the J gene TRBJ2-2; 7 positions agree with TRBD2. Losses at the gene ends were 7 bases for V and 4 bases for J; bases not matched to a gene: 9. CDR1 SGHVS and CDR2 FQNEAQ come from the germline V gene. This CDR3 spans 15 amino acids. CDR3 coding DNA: TGTGCCAGCACCATAGAGGGCGGGAGCACCGGGGAGCTGTTTTTT. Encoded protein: CASTIEGGSTGELFF.

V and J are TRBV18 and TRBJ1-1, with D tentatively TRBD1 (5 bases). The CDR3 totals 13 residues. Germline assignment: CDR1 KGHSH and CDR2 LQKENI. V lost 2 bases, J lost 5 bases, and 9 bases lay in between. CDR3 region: CASSPGQGTEAFF. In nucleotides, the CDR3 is TGTGCCAGCTCACCAGGGCAGGGAACTGAAGCTTTCTTT.

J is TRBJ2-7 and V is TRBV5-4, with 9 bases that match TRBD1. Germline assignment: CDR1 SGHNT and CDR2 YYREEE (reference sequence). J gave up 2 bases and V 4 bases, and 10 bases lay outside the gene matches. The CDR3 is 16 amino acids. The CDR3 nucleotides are TGTGCCAGCAGCCGAACCGGGACAGGGAACCCCTACGAGCAGTACTTC. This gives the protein CASSRTGTGNPYEQYF.

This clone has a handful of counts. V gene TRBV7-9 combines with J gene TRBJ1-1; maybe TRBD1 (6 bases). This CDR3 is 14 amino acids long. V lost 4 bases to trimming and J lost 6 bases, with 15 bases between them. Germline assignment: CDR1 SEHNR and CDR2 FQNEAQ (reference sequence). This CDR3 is CASSSSTGPPEAFF. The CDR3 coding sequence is TGTGCCAGCAGCTCGTCGACAGGCCCCCCTGAAGCTTTCTTT.

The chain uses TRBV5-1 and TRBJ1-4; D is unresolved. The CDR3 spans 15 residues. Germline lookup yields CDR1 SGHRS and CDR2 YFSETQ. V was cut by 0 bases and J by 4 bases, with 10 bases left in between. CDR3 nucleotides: TGCGCCAGCAGCTTGGACGGTTCCTATAATGAAAAACTGTTTTTT. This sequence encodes CASSLDGSYNEKLFF.

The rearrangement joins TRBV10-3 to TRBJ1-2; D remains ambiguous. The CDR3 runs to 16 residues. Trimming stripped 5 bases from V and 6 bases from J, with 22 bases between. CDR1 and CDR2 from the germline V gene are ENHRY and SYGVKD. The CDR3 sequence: CAISSDNNSERHGYTF. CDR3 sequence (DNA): TGTGCCATCAGTTCCGATAATAACTCTGAGCGCCATGGCTACACCTTC.

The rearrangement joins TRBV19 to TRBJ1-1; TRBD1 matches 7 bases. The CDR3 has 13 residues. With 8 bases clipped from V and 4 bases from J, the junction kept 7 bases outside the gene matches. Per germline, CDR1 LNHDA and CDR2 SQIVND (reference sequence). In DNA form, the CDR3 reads TGTGCCAGTGGAGGACAGGAGCCCACTGAAGCTTTCTTT. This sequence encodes CASGGQEPTEAFF.

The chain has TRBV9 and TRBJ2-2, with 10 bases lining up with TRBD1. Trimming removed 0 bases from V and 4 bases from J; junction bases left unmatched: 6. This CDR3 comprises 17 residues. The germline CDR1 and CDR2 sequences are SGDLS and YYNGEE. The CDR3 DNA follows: TGTGCCAGCAGCGTAGGGACCGGGACAGGGGCCACCGGGGAGCTGTTTTTT. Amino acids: CASSVGTGTGATGELFF.

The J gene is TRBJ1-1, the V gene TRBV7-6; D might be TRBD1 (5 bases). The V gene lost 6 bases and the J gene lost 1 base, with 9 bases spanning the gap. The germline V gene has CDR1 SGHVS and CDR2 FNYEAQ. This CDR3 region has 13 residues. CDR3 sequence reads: CASRLQENTEAFF. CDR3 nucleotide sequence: TGTGCCAGCAGGTTACAGGAGAACACTGAAGCTTTCTTT.

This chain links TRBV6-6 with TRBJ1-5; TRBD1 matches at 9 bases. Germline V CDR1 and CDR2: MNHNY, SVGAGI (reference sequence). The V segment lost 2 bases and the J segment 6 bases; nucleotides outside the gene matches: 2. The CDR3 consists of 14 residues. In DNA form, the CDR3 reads TGTGCCAGCAGTTACCCACAGGGGGCTCAGCCCCAGCATTTT. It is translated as CASSYPQGAQPQHF.

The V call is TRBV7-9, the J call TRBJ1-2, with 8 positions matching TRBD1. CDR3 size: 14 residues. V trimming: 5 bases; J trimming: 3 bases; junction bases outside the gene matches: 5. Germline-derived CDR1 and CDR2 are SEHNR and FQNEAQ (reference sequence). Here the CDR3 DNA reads TGTGCCAGCAGCCAAACGACAGGGGACTATGGCTACACCTTC. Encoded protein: CASSQTTGDYGYTF.

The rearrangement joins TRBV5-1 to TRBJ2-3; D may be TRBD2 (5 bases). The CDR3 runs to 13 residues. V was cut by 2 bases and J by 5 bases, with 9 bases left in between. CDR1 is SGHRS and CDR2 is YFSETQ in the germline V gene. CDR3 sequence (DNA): TGCGCCAGCAGCTTTGACGCGGGAGATACGCAGTATTTT. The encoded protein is CASSFDAGDTQYF.

CDR3 amino acids: CASSSNRGLSEQYF. The CDR3 bases are TGTGCCAGCAGCTCAAACAGGGGGCTTAGCGAGCAGTACTTC. V is TRBV5-6 and J is TRBJ2-7; 9 positions agree with TRBD1. Germline CDR1 SGHDT, CDR2 YYEEEE. The CDR3 totals 14 residues. Trimming removed 3 bases from V and 6 bases from J; junction bases left unmatched: 7.

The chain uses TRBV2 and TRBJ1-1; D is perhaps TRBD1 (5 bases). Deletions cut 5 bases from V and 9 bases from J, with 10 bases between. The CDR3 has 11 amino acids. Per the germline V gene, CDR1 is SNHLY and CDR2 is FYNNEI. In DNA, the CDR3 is TGTGCCAGCAGTCGCTCAGGGAAAGCTTTCTTT. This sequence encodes CASSRSGKAFF.

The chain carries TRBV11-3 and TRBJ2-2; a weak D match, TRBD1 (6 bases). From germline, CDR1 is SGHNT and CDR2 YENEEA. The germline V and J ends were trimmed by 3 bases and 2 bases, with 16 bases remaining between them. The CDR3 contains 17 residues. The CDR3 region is CASSFMRSGANTGELFF. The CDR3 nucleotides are TGTGCCAGCAGCTTTATGAGGTCAGGGGCTAACACCGGGGAGCTGTTTTTT.

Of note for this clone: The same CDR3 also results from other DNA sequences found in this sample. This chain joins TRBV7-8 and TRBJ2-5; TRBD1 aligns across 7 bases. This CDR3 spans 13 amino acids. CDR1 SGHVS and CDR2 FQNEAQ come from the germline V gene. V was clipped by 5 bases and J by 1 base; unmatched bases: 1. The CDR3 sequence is CASSRDSQETQYF. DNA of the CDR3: TGTGCCAGCAGCCGGGACAGCCAAGAGACCCAGTACTTC.

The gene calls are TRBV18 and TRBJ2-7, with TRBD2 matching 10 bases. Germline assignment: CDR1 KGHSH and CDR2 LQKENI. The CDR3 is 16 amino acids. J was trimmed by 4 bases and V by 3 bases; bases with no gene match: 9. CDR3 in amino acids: CASSPLDPSGGYEQYF. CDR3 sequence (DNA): TGTGCCAGCTCACCGCTCGATCCTAGCGGGGGTTACGAGCAGTACTTC.

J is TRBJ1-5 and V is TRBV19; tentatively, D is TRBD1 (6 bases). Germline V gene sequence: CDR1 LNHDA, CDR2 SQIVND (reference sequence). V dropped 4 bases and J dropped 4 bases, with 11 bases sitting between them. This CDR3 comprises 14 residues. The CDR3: CASSTRTANQPQHF. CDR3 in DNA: TGTGCCAGTAGTACCAGGACAGCTAATCAGCCCCAGCATTTT. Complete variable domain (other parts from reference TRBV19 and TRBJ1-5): DGGITQSPKYLFRKEGQNVTLSCEQNLNHDAMYWYRQDPGQGLRLIYYSQIVNDFQKGDIAEGYSVSREKKESFPLTVTSAQKNPTAFYLCASSTRTANQPQHFGDGTRLSIL.

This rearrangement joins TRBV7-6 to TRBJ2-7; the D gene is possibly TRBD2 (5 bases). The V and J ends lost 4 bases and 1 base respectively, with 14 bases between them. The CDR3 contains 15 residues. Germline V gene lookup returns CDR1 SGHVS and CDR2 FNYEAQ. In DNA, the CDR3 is TGTGCCAGCAGCTACACGGGGTCTGGGTCCTACGAGCAGTACTTC. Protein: CASSYTGSGSYEQYF.